A single TCR beta chain is shown here with its context. The target antigen is unknown. The CDR3 consists of 16 residues. V lost 3 bases, J lost 5 bases, and 17 bases lay in between. The record originates from a study of molecular identifiers for immune sequencing clone quantification. Study-wide results and limits: Effector cells had over 99% of their molecules in clones above 20 RNA copies, while naive cells had under 1%.

TCRdb called the PCR reads again in MiXCR, with one record for every CDR3 protein. The sample lists under 650,000 distinct CDR3 sequences; about 20% were seen once. The sequence was collected from a human donor in good health. Some libraries in this study had Jurkat cell RNA spiked in. The rearrangement joins TRBV12-3 or TRBV12-4 to TRBJ2-1, with no clear D. The specimen sequenced was naive CD8+ T cells from blood, with Jurkat cell RNA spiked in. The subset here: FACS-sorted CD8+CD4-CCR7+CD45RA+ naive T cells. The CDR3 here is CASSFNPHVFNNEQFF. In DNA, the CDR3 is TGTGCCAGCAGTTTTAATCCACACGTCTTCAACAATGAGCAGTTCTTC.